The T cell receptor (beta chain) described here comes from a study of cytomegalovirus exposure and HLA in healthy donors. PCR involved 60 Vbeta and 13 Jbeta primers. Profiled with immunoSEQ multiplex PCR; TCRdb holds only in-frame clones, not every one. This table has about 160,000 clones, about three quarters appearing once. Donors consisted of healthy bone marrow donors. V was pared by 5 bases and J by 6 bases, with 5 bases of the junction left unmatched. This CDR3 comprises 13 residues. Germline assignment: CDR1 LNHDA and CDR2 SQIVND (reference sequence). The gene calls are TRBV19 and TRBJ2-7, with 9 bases that match TRBD1. The sequenced sample was PBMCs. The TCR comes from a female donor in good health and CMV-seronegative. CDR3 sequence reads: CASSLDRGGEQYF. The CDR3 nucleotides are TGTGCCAGTAGTCTGGACAGGGGTGGCGAGCAGTACTTC.